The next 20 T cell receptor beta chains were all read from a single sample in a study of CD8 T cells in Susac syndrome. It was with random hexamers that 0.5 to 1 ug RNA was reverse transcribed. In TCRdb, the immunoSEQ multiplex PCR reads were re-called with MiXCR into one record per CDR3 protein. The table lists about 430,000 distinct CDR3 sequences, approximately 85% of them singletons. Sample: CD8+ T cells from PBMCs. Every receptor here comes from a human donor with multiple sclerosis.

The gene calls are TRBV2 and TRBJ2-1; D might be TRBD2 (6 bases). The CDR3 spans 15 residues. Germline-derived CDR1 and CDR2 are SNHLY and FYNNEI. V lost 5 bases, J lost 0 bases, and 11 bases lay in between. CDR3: CASSFLASSYNEQFF. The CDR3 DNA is TGTGCCAGCAGTTTCCTAGCGAGCTCCTACAATGAGCAGTTCTTC.

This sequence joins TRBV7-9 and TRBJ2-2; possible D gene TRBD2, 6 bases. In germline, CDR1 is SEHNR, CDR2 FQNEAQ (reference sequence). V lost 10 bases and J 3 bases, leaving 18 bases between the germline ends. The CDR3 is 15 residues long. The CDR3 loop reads CATPSGRIDTGELFF. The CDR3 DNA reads TGTGCCACCCCTTCAGGGAGGATAGACACCGGGGAGCTGTTTTTT.

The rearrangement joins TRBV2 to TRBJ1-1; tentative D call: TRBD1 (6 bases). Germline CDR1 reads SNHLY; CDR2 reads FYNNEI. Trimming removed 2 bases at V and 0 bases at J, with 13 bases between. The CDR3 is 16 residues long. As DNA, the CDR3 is TGTGCCAGCAGTGAAACGAGGGAGGGGGTGAACACTGAAGCTTTCTTT. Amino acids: CASSETREGVNTEAFF.

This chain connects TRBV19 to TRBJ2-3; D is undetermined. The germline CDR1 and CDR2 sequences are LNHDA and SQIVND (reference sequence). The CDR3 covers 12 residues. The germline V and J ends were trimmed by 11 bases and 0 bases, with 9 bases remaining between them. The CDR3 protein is CASTASTDTQYF. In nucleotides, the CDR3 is TGTGCCTCTACGGCTAGCACAGATACGCAGTATTTT.

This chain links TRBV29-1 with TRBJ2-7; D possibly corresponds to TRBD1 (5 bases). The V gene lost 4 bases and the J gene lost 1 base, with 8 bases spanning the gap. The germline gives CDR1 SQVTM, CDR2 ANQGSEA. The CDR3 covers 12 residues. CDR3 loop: CSVADSSYEQYF. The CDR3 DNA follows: TGCAGCGTTGCTGACAGTTCCTACGAGCAGTACTTC.

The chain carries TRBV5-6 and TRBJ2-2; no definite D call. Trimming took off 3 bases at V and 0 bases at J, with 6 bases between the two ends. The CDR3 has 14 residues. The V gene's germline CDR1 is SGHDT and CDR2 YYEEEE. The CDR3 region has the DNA TGTGCCAGCAGCTGGCCAACGAACACCGGGGAGCTGTTTTTT. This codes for CASSWPTNTGELFF.

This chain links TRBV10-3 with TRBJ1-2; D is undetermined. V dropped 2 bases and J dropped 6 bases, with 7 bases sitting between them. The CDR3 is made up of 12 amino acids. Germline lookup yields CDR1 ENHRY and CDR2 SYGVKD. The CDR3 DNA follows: TGTGCCATCAGTGAGGGTGACCATGGCTACACCTTC. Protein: CAISEGDHGYTF.

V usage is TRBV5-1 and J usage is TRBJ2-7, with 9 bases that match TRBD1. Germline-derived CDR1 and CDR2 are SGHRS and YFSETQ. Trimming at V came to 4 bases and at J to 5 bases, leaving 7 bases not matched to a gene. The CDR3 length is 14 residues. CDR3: CASSHGTGSDEQYF. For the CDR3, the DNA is TGCGCCAGCAGCCATGGGACAGGGTCTGACGAGCAGTACTTC.

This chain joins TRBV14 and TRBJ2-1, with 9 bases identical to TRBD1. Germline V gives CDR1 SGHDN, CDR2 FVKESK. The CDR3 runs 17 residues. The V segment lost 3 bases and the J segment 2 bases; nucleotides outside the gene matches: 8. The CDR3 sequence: CASSHPRQGGTYNEQFF. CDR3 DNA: TGTGCCAGCAGCCACCCGCGACAGGGGGGGACCTACAATGAGCAGTTCTTC.

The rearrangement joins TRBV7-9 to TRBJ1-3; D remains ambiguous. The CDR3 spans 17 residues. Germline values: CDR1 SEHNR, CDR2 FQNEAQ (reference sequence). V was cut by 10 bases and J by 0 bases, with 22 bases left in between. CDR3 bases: TGTGCCACCATTTCACTCCGAGAGAGGTCCTCTGGAAACACCATATATTTT. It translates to CATISLRERSSGNTIYF.

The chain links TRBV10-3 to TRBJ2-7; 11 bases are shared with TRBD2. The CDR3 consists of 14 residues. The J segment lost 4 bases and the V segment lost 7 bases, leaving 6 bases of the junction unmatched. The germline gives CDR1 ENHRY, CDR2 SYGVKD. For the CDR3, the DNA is TGTGCCATCATGGGACTAGCGGACTCATACGAGCAGTACTTC. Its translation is CAIMGLADSYEQYF.

For the CDR3, the DNA is TGTGCCTGGACATCGACAGGGGACGAGCAGTACTTC. Protein sequence: CAWTSTGDEQYF. The gene calls are TRBV30 and TRBJ2-7; TRBD1 aligns across 8 bases. Germline V gene lookup returns CDR1 GTSNPN and CDR2 SVGIG (reference sequence). V gave up 4 bases and J gave up 5 bases; unmatched junction bases: 4. This CDR3 has 12 amino acids.

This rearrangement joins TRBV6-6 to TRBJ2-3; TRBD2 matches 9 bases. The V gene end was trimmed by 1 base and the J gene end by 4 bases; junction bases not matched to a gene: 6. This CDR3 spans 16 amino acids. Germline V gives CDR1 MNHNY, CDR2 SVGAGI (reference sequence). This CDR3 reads CASSYLAGGPPDTQYF. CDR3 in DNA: TGTGCCAGCAGTTACTTGGCGGGGGGGCCCCCAGATACGCAGTATTTT.

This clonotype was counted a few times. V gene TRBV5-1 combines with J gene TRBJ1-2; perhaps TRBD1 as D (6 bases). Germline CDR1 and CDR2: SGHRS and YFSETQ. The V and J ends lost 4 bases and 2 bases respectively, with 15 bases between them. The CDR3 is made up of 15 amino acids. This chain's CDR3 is CASSPLTGDNYGYTF. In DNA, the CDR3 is TGCGCCAGCAGCCCTCTGACAGGAGACAACTATGGCTACACCTTC.

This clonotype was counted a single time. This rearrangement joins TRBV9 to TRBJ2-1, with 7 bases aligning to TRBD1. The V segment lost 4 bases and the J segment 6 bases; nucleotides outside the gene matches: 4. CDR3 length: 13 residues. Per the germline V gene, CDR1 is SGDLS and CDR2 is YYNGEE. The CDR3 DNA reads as TGTGCCAGCAGCTACGCAGGGGGCAATGAGCAGTTCTTC. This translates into CASSYAGGNEQFF.

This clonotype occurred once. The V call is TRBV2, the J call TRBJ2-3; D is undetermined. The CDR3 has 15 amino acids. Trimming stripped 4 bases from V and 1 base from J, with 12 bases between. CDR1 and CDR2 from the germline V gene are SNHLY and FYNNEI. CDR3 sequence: CASSAAVPGTDTQYF. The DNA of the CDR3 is TGTGCCAGCAGTGCCGCGGTACCCGGCACAGATACGCAGTATTTT.

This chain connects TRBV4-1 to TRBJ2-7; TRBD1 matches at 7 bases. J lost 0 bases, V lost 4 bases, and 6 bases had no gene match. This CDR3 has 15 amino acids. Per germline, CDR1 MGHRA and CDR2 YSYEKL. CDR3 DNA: TGCGCCAGCAGCCGCGGACAGGCGACCTCCTACGAGCAGTACTTC. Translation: CASSRGQATSYEQYF.

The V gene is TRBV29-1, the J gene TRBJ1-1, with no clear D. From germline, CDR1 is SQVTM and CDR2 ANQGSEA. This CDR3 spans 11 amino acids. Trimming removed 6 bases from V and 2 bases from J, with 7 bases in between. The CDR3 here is CSVMVNTEAFF. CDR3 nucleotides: TGCAGCGTCATGGTAAACACTGAAGCTTTCTTT.

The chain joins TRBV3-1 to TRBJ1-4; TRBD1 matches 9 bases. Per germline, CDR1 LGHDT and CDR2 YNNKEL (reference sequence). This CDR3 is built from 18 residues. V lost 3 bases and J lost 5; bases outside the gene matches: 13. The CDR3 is CASSHGGTGFGLNEKLFF. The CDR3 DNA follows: TGTGCCAGCAGCCATGGTGGGACAGGGTTTGGGCTCAATGAAAAACTGTTTTTT.

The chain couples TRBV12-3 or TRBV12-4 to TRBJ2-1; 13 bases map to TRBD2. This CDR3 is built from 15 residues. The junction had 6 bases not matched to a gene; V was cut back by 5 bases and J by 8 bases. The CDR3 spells CASSPGLAGEHEQFF. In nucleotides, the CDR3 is TGTGCCAGCAGTCCTGGACTAGCGGGAGAACATGAGCAGTTCTTC.